This TCR beta chain was recovered during a study of T cells of healthy individuals. The table lists this clonotype with a few counts. The germline V gene has CDR1 LNHDA and CDR2 SQIVND (reference sequence). The CDR3 is 15 residues long. Deletions cut 0 bases from V and 0 bases from J, with 8 bases between. A single record per CDR3 protein comes from TCRdb applying MiXCR to the 5' RACE reads. The table includes about 100,000 distinct CDR3 sequences, 17% detected once. This sequence joins TRBV19 and TRBJ2-5; D gene uncertain. The clonotype comes from a human donor in good health. The CDR3, as DNA: TGTGCCAGTAGTATAGAGCTGGGTTACCAAGAGACCCAGTACTTC. It translates to CASSIELGYQETQYF.